This is a list of T cell receptor beta chains from one sample in a study of blood T cell repertoires in COVID-19. Clones were read by immunoSEQ multiplex PCR, and TCRdb kept only the in-frame ones, dropping some. In the table there are over 50,000 clones, approximately 88% of which are singletons. The material sequenced was peripheral blood. These receptor sequences come from a human donor in a cohort sampled during active COVID-19. Both conserved end residues are part of each CDR3. The D gene is left open where the match is weak. Only part of the rows carry a size: once, few, many, or a class if the clone is expanded.

J,D,V,size,DNA,CDR3
TRBJ2-5,TRBD2,TRBV11-2,NA,TGTGCCAGCAGATCCGGACTAGCGGGTATCGAGACCCAGTACTTC,CASRSGLAGIETQYF
TRBJ1-6,TRBD1,TRBV7-2,NA,TGTGCCAGCAGCTTAGCGGGACAGGGGTTCATTTCACCCCTCCACTTT,CASSLAGQGFISPLHF
TRBJ2-2,NA,TRBV3-1/TRBV3-2,NA,TGTGCCAGCAGCCAAGAGGAGGAGAAGGGCACCGGGGAGCTGTTTTTT,CASSQEEEKGTGELFF
TRBJ2-1,TRBD1,TRBV6-5,NA,TGTGCCAGCTGTAGGACAGGGGTCTACAATGAGCAGTTCTTC,CASCRTGVYNEQFF
TRBJ2-5,TRBD1,TRBV4-1,NA,TGCGCCAGCAGCCAACTACGGGGACAGGGGGCGAGGGAGACCCAGTACTTC,CASSQLRGQGARETQYF
TRBJ2-7,NA,TRBV6-5,NA,TGTGCCATCAGGGGAGAGAGTTACGAGCAGTACTTC,CAIRGESYEQYF
TRBJ1-5,NA,TRBV7-9,NA,TGTGCCAGCAGCTCAGGCCAGCCCCAGCATTTT,CASSSGQPQHF
TRBJ1-2,NA,TRBV7-2,few,TGTGCCAGCAGCCTTGGACAGAACTATGGCTACACCTTC,CASSLGQNYGYTF
TRBJ1-2,NA,TRBV6-5,NA,TGTGCCAGCAGGTCGGGACAAAAAGGCTACACCTTC,CASRSGQKGYTF
TRBJ1-6,NA,TRBV5-6,NA,TGTGCCAGCAGCACCCTCGACCCGGCGGCCAATTCACCCCTCCACTTT,CASSTLDPAANSPLHF
TRBJ1-2,NA,TRBV5-1,NA,TGCGCCAGCAGCTTGGTGGGGGATGGCGGGGACAACTATGGCTACACCTTC,CASSLVGDGGDNYGYTF
TRBJ2-7,NA,TRBV2,NA,TGTGCCAGCAGTTCCCGACAGGCCCACTACGAGCAGTACTTC,CASSSRQAHYEQYF
TRBJ1-3,NA,TRBV29-1,few,TGCAGCGTTGGATCCCAGGGGTCGGGAAACACCATATATTTT,CSVGSQGSGNTIYF
TRBJ1-2,NA,TRBV5-6,few,TGTGCCAGCAGTATCTCGGGGGGCTATGGCTACACCTTC,CASSISGGYGYTF
TRBJ1-5,TRBD1,TRBV18,NA,TGTGCCAGCTCACCCGGCGACAGGGGTTTCAGTCAGCCCCAGCATTTT,CASSPGDRGFSQPQHF
TRBJ2-7,NA,TRBV18,NA,TGTGCCAGCTCACGGGTCCCTAGCTCCTACGAGCAGTACTTC,CASSRVPSSYEQYF
TRBJ2-1,TRBD2,TRBV9,NA,TGTGCCAGCAGCGTAGCGGCTAGCGGGGCTTACAATGAGCAGTTCTTC,CASSVAASGAYNEQFF
TRBJ2-3,TRBD2,TRBV19,NA,TGTGCCAGTAGTATAGGACAGCGGGGCAGAGCAACAGATACGCAGTATTTT,CASSIGQRGRATDTQYF
TRBJ1-4,NA,TRBV27,NA,TGTGCCAGCAGTTTCCAGGCAACTAATGAAAAACTGTTTTTT,CASSFQATNEKLFF
TRBJ2-3,TRBD2,TRBV7-2,once,TGTGCCAGCAGCCGCGGGACTAGCGGGGGGGCGATGCAGTATTTT,CASSRGTSGGAMQYF
TRBJ1-2,NA,TRBV27,NA,TGTGCCAGCAGTCCTCGGGGGGGGGTCGGCTACACCTTC,CASSPRGGVGYTF
TRBJ2-2,NA,TRBV24-1,NA,TGTGCCACCAGTGATTCCGGGAGCATCACCGGGGAGCTGTTTTTT,CATSDSGSITGELFF
TRBJ2-3,TRBD2,TRBV7-2,NA,TGTGCCAGCAGCTTAGATCCCAGCGGGGGAAATACGCAGTATTTT,CASSLDPSGGNTQYF
TRBJ2-7,NA,TRBV2,NA,TGTGCCAGCCGCGAGCGGTCGAAGCAGTACTTC,CASRERSKQYF
TRBJ1-1,TRBD1,TRBV6-4,once,TGTGCCAGCAGGATGGACAGGGGGAACACTGAAGCTTTCTTT,CASRMDRGNTEAFF
TRBJ2-1,TRBD2,TRBV9,NA,TGTGCCAGCAGCGCCACTAGCGGGACCTACAATGAGCAGTTCTTC,CASSATSGTYNEQFF
TRBJ2-1,NA,TRBV7-3,NA,TGTGCCAGCAGCTGGGAGGCAGACAATGAGCAGTTCTTC,CASSWEADNEQFF
TRBJ2-1,NA,TRBV7-2,NA,TGTGCCAGCAGCTGGAGGGGGGGGCTGGATAGCAATGAGCAGTTCTTC,CASSWRGGLDSNEQFF
TRBJ1-1,TRBD1,TRBV5-4,NA,TGTGCCAGCAGCTTAGGGACAGGGAATTTCAACACTGAAGCTTTCTTT,CASSLGTGNFNTEAFF
TRBJ1-5,TRBD1,TRBV18,few,TGTGCCAGCTCAGAGACAGGGGGGGAAGGTCAGCCCCAGCATTTT,CASSETGGEGQPQHF
TRBJ2-1,NA,TRBV2,few,TGTGCCAGCAGTGATCCAACAGGGAGCTCCTACAATGAGCAGTTCTTC,CASSDPTGSSYNEQFF
TRBJ2-7,NA,TRBV7-2,once,TGTGCCAGCAGCTTAAGGGGATCCTACGAGCAGTACTTC,CASSLRGSYEQYF
TRBJ1-5,NA,TRBV15,NA,TGTGCCACCAGCAGAGAATGGCCAGGGAATCAGCCCCAGCATTTT,CATSREWPGNQPQHF
TRBJ2-5,NA,TRBV4-1,NA,TGCGCCAGCAGCCAAGCCGACTTGCCCGGAGAGACCCAGTACTTC,CASSQADLPGETQYF
TRBJ2-6,TRBD1,TRBV5-5,NA,TGTGCCAGCAGCTTCACAGGGGGCGCGTCTGGGGCCAACGTCCTGACTTTC,CASSFTGGASGANVLTF
TRBJ1-1,TRBD1,TRBV9,NA,TGTGCCAGCAGCGGCGGGACAGGGAGGGGGGAAAGAAGAGCTTTCTTT,CASSGGTGRGERRAFF
TRBJ2-2,TRBD2,TRBV7-3,NA,TGTGCCAGCAGCCCGGGACTAGTAGGGGGGGAGCTGTTTTTT,CASSPGLVGGELFF
TRBJ1-3,NA,TRBV7-2,NA,TGTGCCAGCAGCCCCACAAACTCTGGAAACACCATATATTTT,CASSPTNSGNTIYF
TRBJ2-4,NA,TRBV2,NA,TGTGCCAGCAGTGAACTGGAGGTACGAGCCAAAAACATTCAGTACTTC,CASSELEVRAKNIQYF
TRBJ2-2,TRBD1,TRBV5-4,NA,TGTGCCAGCAGCTTTCCGGGACAGGGTTTAACCGGGGAGCTGTTTTTT,CASSFPGQGLTGELFF
TRBJ2-7,NA,TRBV5-4,NA,TGTGCCAGCAGCCCGCGAGGGTTTTACGAGCAGTACTTC,CASSPRGFYEQYF
TRBJ2-7,NA,TRBV25-1,NA,TGTGCCAGCCTGGGGGCAGGAGGAATGAGGCAGTACTTC,CASLGAGGMRQYF
TRBJ2-1,TRBD1,TRBV10-3,NA,TGTGCCGTTAGCGGACAGGGTCGGGATGAGCAGTTCTTC,CAVSGQGRDEQFF
TRBJ1-1,NA,TRBV5-1,NA,TGCGCCAGCAGCTTCTCCCGACAGGCCGACACTGAAGCTTTCTTT,CASSFSRQADTEAFF
TRBJ2-3,TRBD2,TRBV24-1,NA,TGTGCCACCAGTGATCTTCGGACTAGCTCTGTGGGGGCAGATACGCAGTATTTT,CATSDLRTSSVGADTQYF
TRBJ1-2,TRBD1,TRBV5-1,NA,TGCGCCAGCAGCTTGACCGGACAGGGAAGAAGTGGCTACACCTTC,CASSLTGQGRSGYTF
TRBJ2-5,NA,TRBV7-9,NA,TGTGCCAGCAGCTTCCCCCGGACTCCGCAAGAGACCCAGTACTTC,CASSFPRTPQETQYF
TRBJ1-2,TRBD1,TRBV18,NA,TGTGCCAGCTCAGCATCGGGACAGCCTAATGGCTACACCTTC,CASSASGQPNGYTF
TRBJ2-2,NA,TRBV23-1,NA,TGCGCCAGCAGTCCCGTTATAGACTCGACCGGGGAGCTGTTTTTT,CASSPVIDSTGELFF
TRBJ2-3,NA,TRBV27,NA,TGTGCCAGCAGTCCCTGGGATGGGAGGGGGGGCACAGATACGCAGTATTTT,CASSPWDGRGGTDTQYF
TRBJ2-1,TRBD1,TRBV3-1/TRBV3-2,few,TGTGCCAGCAGCCAAGGGGACAGCGTCGTCCTTAATGAGCAGTTCTTC,CASSQGDSVVLNEQFF
TRBJ2-6,NA,TRBV19,NA,TGTGCCAGTAGTATACGGGGTGGGGCCAACGTCCTGACTTTC,CASSIRGGANVLTF
TRBJ2-5,NA,TRBV15,NA,TGTGCCACCAGCACAGATTACGTCACCCTACAGACACAAGAGACCCAGTACTTC,CATSTDYVTLQTQETQYF
TRBJ2-1,NA,TRBV5-8,NA,TGTGCCAGCAGTGTGGTTAGACAGGCGATCAGCTCCTACAATGAGCAGTTCTTC,CASSVVRQAISSYNEQFF